The 11 T cell receptor beta chains below all came from one sample that was sequenced in a study of CD4 and CD8 cells across lung adenocarcinoma regions. TCRdb independently ran MiXCR on the PCR reads; one entry per CDR3 protein. The sample consists of under 13,000 distinct CDR3 sequences, about 53% of them appearing once. Sequencing input: CD4+ T cells from the center of a lung tumor. The receptors stem from a male donor with lung adenocarcinoma. The CD4 and CD8 labels of this study may be unreliable.

This clonotype has a single count. V and J are TRBV27 and TRBJ2-2; D call uncertain. V was trimmed by 11 bases and J by 16 bases, leaving 29 bases between them. There are 14 residues in the CDR3. CDR1 is MNHEY and CDR2 is SMNVEV in the germline V gene (reference sequence). CDR3 sequence reads: CAGHKAVSTDAQFF. The CDR3 DNA is TGTGCCGGCCACAAGGCTGTGAGCACCGATGCGCAGTTTTTT.

Comment on this clonotype: Compared with germline, one end of the junction differs, possibly owing to a read error. This CDR3 is CAQIIKKNF. The DNA of the CDR3 is TGTGCCCAGATAATTAAAAAAAATTTT. The chain joins TRBV15 to TRBJ2-5, with D uncertain. Germline V gene data show CDR1 as LNHNV and CDR2 as YYDKDF (reference sequence). The CDR3 loop spans 9 amino acids.

This clonotype counts as medium-sized (0.01 to 0.1%). The CDR3 reads CASSYGALAAGELFF. For the CDR3, the DNA is TGTGCCAGCAGTTACGGGGCGTTGGCCGCCGGGGAGCTGTTTTTT. This chain links TRBV6-5 with TRBJ2-2; D might be TRBD1 (5 bases). Germline-derived CDR1 and CDR2 are MNHEY and SVGAGI. CDR3 length: 15 residues. V gave up 2 bases and J gave up 6 bases, with 13 bases separating them.

Concerning this clonotype: An end of the junction differs from the germline gene, which may be a read error. This rearrangement joins TRBV27 to TRBJ2-5, with 10 bases lining up with TRBD2. The CDR3 runs to 14 residues. Germline V CDR1 and CDR2: MNHEY, SMNVEV (reference sequence). CDR3 region: CAGSGGGDKDTQYF. CDR3 nucleotides: TGTGCGGGCAGCGGGGGGGGTGACAAAGACACCCAGTACTTC.

This clonotype is classed as medium-sized. The V and J genes are TRBV6-1 and TRBJ2-2; 9 bases match TRBD1. There are 14 residues in the CDR3. The germline CDR1 and CDR2 sequences are MNHNS and SASEGT. V shed 5 bases and J 3 bases; nucleotides not matched to a gene: 1. The CDR3 nucleotides are TGTGCCAGCAGTAGGACAGGGGACACCGGGGAGCTGTTTTTT. Translation: CASSRTGDTGELFF.

The chain has TRBV6-2 or TRBV6-3 and TRBJ2-1, with 8 bases aligning to TRBD2. The CDR3 has 17 residues. After removal of 0 bases from V and 5 bases from J, the junction contained 9 bases not matched to a gene. Germline V CDR1 and CDR2: MNHEY, SVGEGT. The CDR3 DNA sequence: TGTGCCAGCAGTTACTCGATAGCAGCGGGGGACAACAATGAGCAGTTCTTC. Its protein product is CASSYSIAAGDNNEQFF.

Relative to its sample, this clonotype is large. The chain has TRBV27 and TRBJ2-3, with D perhaps TRBD2 (6 bases). The CDR3 is 13 residues long. V gave up 9 bases and J gave up 1 base, with 11 bases separating them. Looked up from germline, CDR1 is MNHEY and CDR2 is SMNVEV (reference sequence). DNA for the CDR3: TGTGCCAGTCGGTGGGGGGGCACAGATACGCAGTATTTT. Translation gives CASRWGGTDTQYF.

Within the sample, this clonotype is medium-sized (0.01 to 0.1%). The chain couples TRBV6-6 to TRBJ1-6; no definite D call. CDR1 is MNHNY and CDR2 is SVGAGI in the germline V gene (reference sequence). This CDR3 has 13 residues. The V end was cut by 0 bases, the J end by 7 bases, with 4 bases between. CDR3 protein: CASSYSQNSPLHF. CDR3 nucleotides: TGTGCCAGCAGTTACTCCCAAAATTCACCCCTCCACTTT.

J is TRBJ1-1 and V is TRBV4-1, with D unclear. The V gene lost 1 base and the J gene lost 1 base, with 4 bases spanning the gap. Per germline, CDR1 MGHRA and CDR2 YSYEKL. The CDR3 runs to 13 residues. Here the CDR3 reads CASSQGENTEAFF. Here the CDR3 DNA reads TGCGCCAGCAGCCAAGGAGAGAACACTGAAGCTTTCTTT.

This clonotype came up many times. The chain combines TRBV7-2 with TRBJ1-2; the match to TRBD1 covers 11 bases. The V gene end was trimmed by 5 bases and the J gene end by 6 bases; junction bases not matched to a gene: 8. This CDR3 region has 15 residues. In germline, CDR1 is SGHTA, CDR2 FQGNSA. The CDR3 is CASSRWTGGRDGYTF. Written as DNA, the CDR3 is TGTGCCAGCAGCCGATGGACAGGGGGCAGGGATGGCTACACCTTC. Based on the CDR3 plus reference TRBV7-2 and TRBJ1-2, the full variable domain is GAGVSQSPSNKVTEKGKDVELRCDPISGHTALYWYRQSLGQGLEFLIYFQGNSAPDKSGLPSDRFSAERTGGSVSTLTIQRTQQEDSAVYLCASSRWTGGRDGYTFGSGTRLTVV.

This clonotype was counted only a few times. The chain couples TRBV6-5 to TRBJ2-1, with 9 bases that match TRBD2. The J call may be incorrect, as the DNA end agrees better with TRBJ2-7. The CDR3 extends over 16 amino acids. The V gene's germline CDR1 is MNHEY and CDR2 SVGAGI. The CDR3 protein is CASSSPGTSSYNEQYF. In nucleotides, the CDR3 is TGTGCCAGCAGTTCTCCCGGGACTAGCTCCTACAATGAGCAGTACTTC.